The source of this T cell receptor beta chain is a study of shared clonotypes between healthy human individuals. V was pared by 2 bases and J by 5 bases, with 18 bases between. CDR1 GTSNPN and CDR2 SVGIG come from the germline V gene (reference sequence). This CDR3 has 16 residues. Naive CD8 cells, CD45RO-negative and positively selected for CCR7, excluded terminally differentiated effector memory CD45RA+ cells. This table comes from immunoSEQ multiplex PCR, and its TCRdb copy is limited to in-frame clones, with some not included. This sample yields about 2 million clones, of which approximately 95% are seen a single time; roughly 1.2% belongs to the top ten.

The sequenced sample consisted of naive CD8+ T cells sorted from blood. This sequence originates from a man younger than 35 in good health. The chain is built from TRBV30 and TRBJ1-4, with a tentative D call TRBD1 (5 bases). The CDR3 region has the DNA TGTGCCTGGAGTACCTCCTCCAAGGGACCCAATGAAAAACTGTTTTTT. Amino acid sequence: CAWSTSSKGPNEKLFF.